This TCR beta chain derives from a study of cytomegalovirus exposure and HLA in healthy donors. The PCR contained 60 Vbeta and 13 Jbeta primers. Original data processing: An analysis that came later counted roughly 87 million unique TCR beta chains, some 11 million shared. Here immunoSEQ multiplex PCR was the method, and the copy in TCRdb shows in-frame clones only, minus some. That table supplies the V and J calls and clone size; D and trimming were determined from the DNA. Of roughly 78,000 clones listed, less than 75% are singletons. The germline V gene has CDR1 GTSNPN and CDR2 SVGIG (reference sequence). V dropped 1 base and J dropped 4 bases, with 7 bases sitting between them. There are 12 residues in the CDR3.

The sample taken for sequencing was PBMCs. The receptor was isolated from a man aged 25 to 40 in good health and CMV-seropositive. The gene calls are TRBV30 and TRBJ1-2; a weak D match, TRBD1 (5 bases). CDR3 DNA sequence: TGTGCCTGGAGTGGGGGCTTCTATGGCTACACCTTC. Translated: CAWSGGFYGYTF.